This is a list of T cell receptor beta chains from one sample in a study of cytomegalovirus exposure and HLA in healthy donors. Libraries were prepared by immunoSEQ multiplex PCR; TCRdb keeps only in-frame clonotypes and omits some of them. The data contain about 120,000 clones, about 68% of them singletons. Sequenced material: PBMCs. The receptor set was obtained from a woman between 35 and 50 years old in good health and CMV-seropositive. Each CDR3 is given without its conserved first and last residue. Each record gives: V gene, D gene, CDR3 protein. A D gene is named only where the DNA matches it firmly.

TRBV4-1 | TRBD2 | ASSQTGTRGLDTQY
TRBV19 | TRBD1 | ASKPEQGGIGYT
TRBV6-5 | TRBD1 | ASSRQGLDTDTQY
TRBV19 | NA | ASSEQKVNRKNQPQH
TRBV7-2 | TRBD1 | ASSLEGQVMH
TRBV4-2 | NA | ASSQGEDINTEAF
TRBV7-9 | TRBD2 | ASSSRVSGLKETQY
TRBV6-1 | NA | ASRGEVLNTEAF
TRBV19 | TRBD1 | ASNGYTGESY
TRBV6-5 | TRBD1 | ASSSGTGYNEQF
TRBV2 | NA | ASSELAPNTEAF
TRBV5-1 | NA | ASSLRQMNTEAF
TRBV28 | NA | ASSQTGIRVNEQY
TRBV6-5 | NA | ASMRSGFNADTQY
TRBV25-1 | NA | ASSEYRDNSPLH
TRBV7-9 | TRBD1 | ATHRGLSIMETQY
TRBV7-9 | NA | ASSPTEIEQY
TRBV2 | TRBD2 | ASRGTSATYEQY
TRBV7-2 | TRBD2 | ASSLLADTYEQY
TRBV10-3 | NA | AISETVEKLF
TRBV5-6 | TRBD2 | ASSPMTSGFYNEQF
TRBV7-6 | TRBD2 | ASSFSGIISSTDTQY
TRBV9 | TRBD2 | ASSVDLAGGWGETQY
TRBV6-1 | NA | ASSGQQTGSYEQY
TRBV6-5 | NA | ASSDRQINEKLF
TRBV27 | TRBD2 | ASKPGTSLGNDEQF
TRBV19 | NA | ASSMWEDYGYT
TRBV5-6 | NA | ASSLLAGNEKLF
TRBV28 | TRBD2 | ASSPRTSYNEQF
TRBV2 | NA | ASRQRGTVTYEQY
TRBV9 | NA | ASSVGGQVDGAQH
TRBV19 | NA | ASSTTEGANAF
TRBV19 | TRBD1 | ASTLQGVSPDTQY